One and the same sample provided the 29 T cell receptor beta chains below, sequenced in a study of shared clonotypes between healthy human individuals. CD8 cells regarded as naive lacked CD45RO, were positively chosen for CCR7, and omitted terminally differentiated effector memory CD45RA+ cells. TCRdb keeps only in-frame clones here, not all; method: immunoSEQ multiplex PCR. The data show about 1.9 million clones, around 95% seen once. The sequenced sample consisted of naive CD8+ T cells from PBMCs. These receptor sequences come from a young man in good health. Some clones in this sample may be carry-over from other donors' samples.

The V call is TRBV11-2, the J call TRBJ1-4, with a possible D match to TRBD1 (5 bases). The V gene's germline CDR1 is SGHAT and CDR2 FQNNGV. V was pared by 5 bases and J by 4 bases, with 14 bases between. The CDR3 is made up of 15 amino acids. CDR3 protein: CASSPWGLLNEKLFF. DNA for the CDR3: TGTGCCAGCAGCCCGTGGGGACTTCTTAATGAAAAACTGTTTTTT.

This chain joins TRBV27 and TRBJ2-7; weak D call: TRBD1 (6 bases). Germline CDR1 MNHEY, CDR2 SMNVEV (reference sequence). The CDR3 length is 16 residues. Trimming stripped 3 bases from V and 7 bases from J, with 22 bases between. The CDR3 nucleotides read TGTGCCAGCAGTTTGTATCGGGACCGACAGGATTATGAGCAGTACTTC. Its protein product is CASSLYRDRQDYEQYF.

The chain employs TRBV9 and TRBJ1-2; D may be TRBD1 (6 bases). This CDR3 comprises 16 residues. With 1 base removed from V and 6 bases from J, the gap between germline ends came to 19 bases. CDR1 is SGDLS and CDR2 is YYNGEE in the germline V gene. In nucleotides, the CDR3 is TGTGCCAGCAGCGTATACCCCCTTTGGGGGCTTGATGGCTACACCTTC. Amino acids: CASSVYPLWGLDGYTF.

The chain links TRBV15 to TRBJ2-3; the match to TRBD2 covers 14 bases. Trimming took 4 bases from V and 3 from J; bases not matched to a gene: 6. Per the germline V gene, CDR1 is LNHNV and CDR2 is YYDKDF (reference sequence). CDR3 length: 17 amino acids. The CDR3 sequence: CATSTGLAGGPTDTQYF. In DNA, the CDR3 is TGTGCCACCAGCACCGGACTAGCGGGAGGCCCGACAGATACGCAGTATTTT.

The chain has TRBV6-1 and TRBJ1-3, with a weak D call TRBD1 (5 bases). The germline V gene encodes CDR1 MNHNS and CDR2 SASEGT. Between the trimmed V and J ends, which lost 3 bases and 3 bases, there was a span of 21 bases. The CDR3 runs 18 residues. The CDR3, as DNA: TGTGCCAGCAGTGAGGGGGGAGGGTTGGGGATCGATGGAAACACCATATATTTT. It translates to CASSEGGGLGIDGNTIYF.

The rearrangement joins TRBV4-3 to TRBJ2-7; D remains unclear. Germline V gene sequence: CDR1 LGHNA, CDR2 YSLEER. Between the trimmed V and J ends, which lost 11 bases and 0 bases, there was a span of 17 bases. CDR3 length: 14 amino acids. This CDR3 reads CAASKHAGSYEQYF. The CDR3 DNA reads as TGCGCCGCCAGTAAGCACGCAGGCTCCTACGAGCAGTACTTC.

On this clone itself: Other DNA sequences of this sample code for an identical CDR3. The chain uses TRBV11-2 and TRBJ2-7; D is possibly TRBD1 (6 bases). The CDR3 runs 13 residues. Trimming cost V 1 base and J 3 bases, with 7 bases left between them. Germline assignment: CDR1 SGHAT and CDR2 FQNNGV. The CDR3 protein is CASSLGTDYEQYF. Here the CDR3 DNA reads TGTGCCAGCAGCTTAGGGACAGACTACGAGCAGTACTTC.

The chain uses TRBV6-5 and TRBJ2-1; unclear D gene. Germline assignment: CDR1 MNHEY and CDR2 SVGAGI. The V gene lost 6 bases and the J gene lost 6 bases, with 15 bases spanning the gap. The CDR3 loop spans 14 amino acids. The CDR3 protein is CASSPSEGINEQFF. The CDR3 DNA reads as TGTGCCAGCAGCCCTTCAGAAGGGATCAATGAGCAGTTCTTC.

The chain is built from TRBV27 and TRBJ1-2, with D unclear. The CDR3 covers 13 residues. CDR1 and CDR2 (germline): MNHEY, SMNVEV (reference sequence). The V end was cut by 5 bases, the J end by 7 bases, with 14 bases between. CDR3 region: CASSPHPGSGYTF. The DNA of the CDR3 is TGTGCCAGCAGTCCCCATCCGGGCTCTGGCTACACCTTC.

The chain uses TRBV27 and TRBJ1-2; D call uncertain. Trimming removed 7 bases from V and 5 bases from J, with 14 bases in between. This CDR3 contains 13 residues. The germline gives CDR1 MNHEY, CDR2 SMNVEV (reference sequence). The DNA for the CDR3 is TGTGCCAGCAAAATACAGAATGGGTATGGCTACACCTTC. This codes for CASKIQNGYGYTF.

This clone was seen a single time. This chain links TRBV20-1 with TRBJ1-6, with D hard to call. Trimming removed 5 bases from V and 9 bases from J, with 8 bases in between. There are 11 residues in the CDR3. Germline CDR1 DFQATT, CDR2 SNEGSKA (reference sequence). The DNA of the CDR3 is TGCAGTGCTCCGGCCGGTTCACCCCTCCACTTT. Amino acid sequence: CSAPAGSPLHF.

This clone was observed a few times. CDR3 coding DNA: TGTGCCAGCAGCGCTCCCGGGACAGGGGGTACAGCTTTCTTT. Amino acid sequence: CASSAPGTGGTAFF. V and J are TRBV7-9 and TRBJ1-1; 11 bases match TRBD1. Germline V gene sequence: CDR1 SEHNR, CDR2 FQNEAQ (reference sequence). V was pared by 5 bases and J by 10 bases, with 9 bases of the junction left unmatched. CDR3 length equals 14 residues.

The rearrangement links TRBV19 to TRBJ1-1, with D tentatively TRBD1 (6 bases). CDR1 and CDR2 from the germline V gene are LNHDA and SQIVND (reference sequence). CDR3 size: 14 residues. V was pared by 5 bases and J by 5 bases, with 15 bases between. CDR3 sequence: CASSSSRGSTEAFF. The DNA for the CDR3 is TGTGCCAGTAGTTCAAGCAGGGGTAGTACTGAAGCTTTCTTT.

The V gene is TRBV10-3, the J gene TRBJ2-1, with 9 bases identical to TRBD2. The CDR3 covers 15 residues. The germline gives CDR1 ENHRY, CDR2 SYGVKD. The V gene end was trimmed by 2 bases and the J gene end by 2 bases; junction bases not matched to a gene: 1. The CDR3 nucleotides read TGTGCCATCAGTGAGGGGACTAGCACCTACAATGAGCAGTTCTTC. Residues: CAISEGTSTYNEQFF.

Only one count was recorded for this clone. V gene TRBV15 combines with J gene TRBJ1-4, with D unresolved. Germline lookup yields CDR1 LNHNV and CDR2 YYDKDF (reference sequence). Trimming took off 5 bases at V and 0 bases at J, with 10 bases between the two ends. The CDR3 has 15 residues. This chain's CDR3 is CATSGRPTTNEKLFF. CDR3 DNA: TGTGCCACCAGCGGACGGCCTACAACTAATGAAAAACTGTTTTTT.

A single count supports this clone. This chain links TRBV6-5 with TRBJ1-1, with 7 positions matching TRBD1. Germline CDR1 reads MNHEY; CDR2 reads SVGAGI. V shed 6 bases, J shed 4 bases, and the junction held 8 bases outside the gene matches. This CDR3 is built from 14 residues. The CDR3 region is CASRPLTGATEAFF. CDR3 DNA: TGTGCCAGCAGGCCTCTAACAGGGGCCACTGAAGCTTTCTTT.

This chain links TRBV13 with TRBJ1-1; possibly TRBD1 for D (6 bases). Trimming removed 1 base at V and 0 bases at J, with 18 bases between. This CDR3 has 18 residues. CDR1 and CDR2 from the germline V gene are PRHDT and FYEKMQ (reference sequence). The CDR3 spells CASSLVAGATHLNTEAFF. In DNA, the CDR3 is TGTGCCAGCAGCTTAGTAGCAGGGGCGACTCACCTGAACACTGAAGCTTTCTTT. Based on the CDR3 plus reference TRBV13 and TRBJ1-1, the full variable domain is AAGVIQSPRHLIKEKRETATLKCYPIPRHDTVYWYQQGPGQDPQFLISFYEKMQSDKGSIPDRFSAQQFSDYHSELNMSSLELGDSALYFCASSLVAGATHLNTEAFFGQGTRLTVV.

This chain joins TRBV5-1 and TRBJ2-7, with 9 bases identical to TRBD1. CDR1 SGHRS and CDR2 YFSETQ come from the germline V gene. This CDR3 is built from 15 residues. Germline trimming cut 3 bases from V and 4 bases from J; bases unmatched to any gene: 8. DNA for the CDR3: TGCGCCAGCAGCTACGGGACAGGGCGGGCGTACGAGCAGTACTTC. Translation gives CASSYGTGRAYEQYF.

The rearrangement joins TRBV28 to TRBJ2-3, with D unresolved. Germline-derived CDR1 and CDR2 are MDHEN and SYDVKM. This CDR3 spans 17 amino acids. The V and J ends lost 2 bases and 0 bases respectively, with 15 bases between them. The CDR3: CASSLPDIGSSTDTQYF. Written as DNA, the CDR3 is TGTGCCAGCAGTTTACCCGATATTGGGTCTAGCACAGATACGCAGTATTTT. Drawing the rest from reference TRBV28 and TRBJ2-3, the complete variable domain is DVKVTQSSRYLVKRTGEKVFLECVQDMDHENMFWYRQDPGLGLRLIYFSYDVKMKEKGDIPEGYSVSREKKERFSLILESASTNQTSMYLCASSLPDIGSSTDTQYFGPGTRLTVL.

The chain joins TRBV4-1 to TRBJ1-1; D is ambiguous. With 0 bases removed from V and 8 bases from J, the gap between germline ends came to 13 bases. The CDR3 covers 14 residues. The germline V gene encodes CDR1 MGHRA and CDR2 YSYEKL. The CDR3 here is CASSQDTRGAEAFF. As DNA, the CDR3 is TGCGCCAGCAGCCAAGATACCCGGGGAGCAGAAGCTTTCTTT.

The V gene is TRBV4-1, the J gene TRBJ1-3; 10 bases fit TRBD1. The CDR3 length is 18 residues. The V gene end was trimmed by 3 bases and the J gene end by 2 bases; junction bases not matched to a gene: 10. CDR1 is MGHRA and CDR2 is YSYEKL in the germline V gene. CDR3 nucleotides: TGCGCCAGCAGCCAGATGAACCTCGGGACAGGGGCTGGAAACACCATATATTTT. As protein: CASSQMNLGTGAGNTIYF.

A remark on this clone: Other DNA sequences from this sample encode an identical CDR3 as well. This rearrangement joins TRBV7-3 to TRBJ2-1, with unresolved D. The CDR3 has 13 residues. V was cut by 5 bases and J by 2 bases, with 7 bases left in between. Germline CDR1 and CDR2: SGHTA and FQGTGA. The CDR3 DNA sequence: TGTGCCAGCAGCCTTCCACCCTACAATGAGCAGTTCTTC. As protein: CASSLPPYNEQFF.

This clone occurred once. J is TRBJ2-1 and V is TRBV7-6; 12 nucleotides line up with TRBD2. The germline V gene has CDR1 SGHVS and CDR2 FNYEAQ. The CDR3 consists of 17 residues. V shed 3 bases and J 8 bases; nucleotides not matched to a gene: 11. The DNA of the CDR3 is TGTGCCAGCAGCTTCTCAGGACTAGCGGGGCCTACGGATGAGCAGTTCTTC. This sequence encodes CASSFSGLAGPTDEQFF.

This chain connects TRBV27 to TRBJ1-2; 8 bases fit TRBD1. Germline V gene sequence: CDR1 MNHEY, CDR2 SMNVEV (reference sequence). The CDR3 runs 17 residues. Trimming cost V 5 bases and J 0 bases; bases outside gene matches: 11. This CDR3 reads CASSVLGTGGPNYGYTF. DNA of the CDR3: TGTGCCAGCAGTGTCTTAGGGACAGGCGGGCCTAACTATGGCTACACCTTC.

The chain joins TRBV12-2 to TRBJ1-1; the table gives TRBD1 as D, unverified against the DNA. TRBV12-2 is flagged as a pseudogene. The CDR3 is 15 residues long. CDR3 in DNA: TGTGCAAGTCGCTTAACCGCTAGGGGCCTGGAGGAAGCTTTCTTT. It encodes CASRLTARGLEEAFF.

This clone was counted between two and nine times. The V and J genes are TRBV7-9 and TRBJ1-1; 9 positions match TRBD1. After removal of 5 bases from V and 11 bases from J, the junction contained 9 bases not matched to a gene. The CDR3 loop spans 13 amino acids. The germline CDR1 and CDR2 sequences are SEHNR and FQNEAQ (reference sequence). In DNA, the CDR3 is TGTGCCAGCAGCCTTACTTGGGACAGGGATGCTTTCTTT. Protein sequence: CASSLTWDRDAFF.

CDR3 coding DNA: TGTGCCAGCAGTACGTTACTAGCGGGTACCGTCTACGAGCAGTACTTC. Protein product: CASSTLLAGTVYEQYF. The J gene is TRBJ2-7, the V gene TRBV27; 9 bases are shared with TRBD2. The germline V gene encodes CDR1 MNHEY and CDR2 SMNVEV (reference sequence). The CDR3 has 16 amino acids. Germline trimming cut 5 bases from V and 3 bases from J; bases unmatched to any gene: 11.

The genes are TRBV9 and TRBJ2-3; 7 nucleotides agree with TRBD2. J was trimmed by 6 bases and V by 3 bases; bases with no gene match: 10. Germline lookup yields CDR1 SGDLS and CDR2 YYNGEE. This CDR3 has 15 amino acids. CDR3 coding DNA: TGTGCCAGCAGCGAGGGGAGGGGACCCTTGGATACGCAGTATTTT. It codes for CASSEGRGPLDTQYF.

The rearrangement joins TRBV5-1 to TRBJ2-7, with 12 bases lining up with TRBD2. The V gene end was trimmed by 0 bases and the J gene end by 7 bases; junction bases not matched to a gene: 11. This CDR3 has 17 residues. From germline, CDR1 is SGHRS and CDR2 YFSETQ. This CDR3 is CASSLDGLAGSLGEQYF. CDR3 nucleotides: TGCGCCAGCAGCTTGGACGGACTAGCGGGGAGTCTTGGGGAGCAGTACTTC.